This T cell receptor beta chain was retrieved from a study of beta chain features in type 1 diabetes. The CDR3 covers 14 residues. The germline V and J ends were trimmed by 2 bases and 7 bases, with 15 bases remaining between them. Germline-derived CDR1 and CDR2 are MNHEY and SVGAGI. In its sample, this clone was seen a few times. As every portion of the isolated RNA was reverse transcribed, the sequencing read expressed TCRB transcripts. The data were produced by immunoSEQ multiplex PCR, yet TCRdb's version contains in-frame clones alone and is incomplete. Of under 550,000 clones in the sample, 10% to 12% were seen once.

The sequencing sample was made of naive CD4+ T cells from blood. This TCR was recovered from a woman aged 18-29 years in good health. The rearrangement joins TRBV6-5 to TRBJ2-7, with a weak D call TRBD2 (5 bases). CDR3 residues: CASSYRGWAREQYF. CDR3 sequence (DNA): TGTGCCAGCAGTTACAGAGGGTGGGCTAGGGAGCAGTACTTC.